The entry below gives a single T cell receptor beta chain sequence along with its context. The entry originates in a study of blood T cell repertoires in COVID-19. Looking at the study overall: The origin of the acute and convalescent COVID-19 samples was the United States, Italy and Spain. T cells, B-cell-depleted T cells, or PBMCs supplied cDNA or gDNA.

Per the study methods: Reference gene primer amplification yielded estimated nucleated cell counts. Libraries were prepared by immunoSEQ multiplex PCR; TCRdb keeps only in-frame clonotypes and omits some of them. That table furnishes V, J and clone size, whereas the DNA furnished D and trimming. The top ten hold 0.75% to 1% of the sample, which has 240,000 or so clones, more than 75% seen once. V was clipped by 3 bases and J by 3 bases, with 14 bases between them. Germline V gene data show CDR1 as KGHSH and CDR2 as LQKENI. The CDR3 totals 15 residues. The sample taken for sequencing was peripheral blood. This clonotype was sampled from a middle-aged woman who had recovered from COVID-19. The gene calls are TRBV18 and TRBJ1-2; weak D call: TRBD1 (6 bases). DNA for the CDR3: TGTGCCAGCTCACCGTCTCAGGGGCGGGACTATGGCTACACCTTC. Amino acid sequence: CASSPSQGRDYGYTF. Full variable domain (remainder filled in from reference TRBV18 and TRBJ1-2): NAGVMQNPRHLVRRRGQEARLRCSPMKGHSHVYWYRQLPEEGLKFMVYLQKENIIDESGMPKERFSAEFPKEGPSILRIQQVVRGDSAAYFCASSPSQGRDYGYTFGSGTRLTVV.